A selection of T cell receptor beta chains follows, all from one sample in a study of T cells after yellow fever vaccination. TCRdb independently ran MiXCR on the 5' RACE reads; one entry per CDR3 protein. This table holds 610,000 or so distinct CDR3 sequences, 9% to 15% found once. The sample was PBMCs, taken on the day of the yellow fever booster vaccination. The source of these receptors is a man aged 30 to 39 who received the YFV17D yellow fever vaccine. The CDR3 runs from the conserved cysteine through the conserved F or W. Each record gives: V gene, J gene, D gene, clone size, CDR3 DNA, CDR3 protein. A D gene is named only where the DNA matches it firmly. Only some rows state a clone size, as once, few, many or a class for expanded clones.

TRBV7-8	TRBJ2-1	-	-	TGTGCCAGCAGCCCCCCTACAGACAGAGGAACATTCTTC	CASSPPTDRGTFF
TRBV18	TRBJ2-7	TRBD1	many	TGTGCCAGCTCACCAACGGGACAGGCCGAGCAGTACTTC	CASSPTGQAEQYF
TRBV7-2	TRBJ2-1	-	many	TGTGCCAGCAGCCGGGCCGACTACAATGAGCAGTTCTTC	CASSRADYNEQFF
TRBV20-1	TRBJ2-3	TRBD2	few	TGCAGTGCTAGAGATCGATCTAGCGGGAAGTACACAGATACGCAGTATTTT	CSARDRSSGKYTDTQYF
TRBV5-1	TRBJ2-7	-	few	TGCGCCAGCAGCTTGAGCCAGGCTTCCGAGCAGTACTTC	CASSLSQASEQYF
TRBV15	TRBJ2-7	TRBD1	few	TGTGCCACCAGCTACGGGACAGCAACCGCCTACGAGCAGTACTTC	CATSYGTATAYEQYF
TRBV5-1	TRBJ2-1	-	few	TGCGCCAGCAGCTTGGAGTACCCCAGACGGCAGTTCTTC	CASSLEYPRRQFF
TRBV5-1	TRBJ2-7	TRBD1	-	TGCGCCAGCAGCTGGGGACAGGGTAAAGAAGAGCAGTACTTC	CASSWGQGKEEQYF
TRBV10-3	TRBJ2-5	TRBD1	-	TGTGCCATCAGTGGCCGGGACAGGGGGATAGAGACCCGGTACTTC	CAISGRDRGIETRYF
TRBV29-1	TRBJ2-3	-	few	TGCAGCGTTAAGAGGGGAACAGATACGCAGTATTTT	CSVKRGTDTQYF
TRBV7-3	TRBJ2-3	-	-	TGTGCCAGCAGCTTAAGGGACCCAGGAGATACGCAGTATTTT	CASSLRDPGDTQYF
TRBV30	TRBJ1-3	-	few	TGTGCCTGCTCCCTAACCCGGGTGCCCTCTGGAAACACCATATATTTT	CACSLTRVPSGNTIYF
TRBV27	TRBJ2-5	TRBD2	few	TGTGCCAGCAGCCCAAAAGGGACTAGCGGGCTCTGGGGGCAAGAGACCCAGTACTTC	CASSPKGTSGLWGQETQYF
TRBV3-1	TRBJ2-7	TRBD1	few	TGTGCCAGCAGCCCCCCTTTCGGGACAGGGAGCTCCTACGAGCAGTACTTC	CASSPPFGTGSSYEQYF
TRBV30	TRBJ2-1	-	-	TGTGCCTGGACCCGTAAGGGGTCCTACAATGAGCAGTTCTTC	CAWTRKGSYNEQFF
TRBV7-2	TRBJ2-5	-	-	TGTGCCAGCAGTTCACCCCACCAGACCCAGTACTTC	CASSSPHQTQYF
TRBV7-2	TRBJ2-3	-	many	TGTGCCAGCAGCTTCTATAAGCGGCTCACAGATACGCAGTATTTT	CASSFYKRLTDTQYF